What follows are 12 T cell receptor beta chains derived from one specimen sequenced in a study of T cells generated in artificial thymic organoids. Semi-nested PCR with reverse primers in the TRAC or TRBC constant regions amplified each chain separately. Each CDR3 protein is one row after TCRdb ran MiXCR on the 5' RACE reads. The sample holds fewer than 9,000 distinct CDR3 sequences; 18% are singletons and the top ten take about 1.5%. Sequencing was done on a sample of naive CD8+ T cells from the thymus. As to subset: CD3+TCRalphabeta+CD8SP T cells; for blood, CD45RO-CCR7+ naive CD8+ T cells. The receptors shown here come from a human donor who gave cord blood stem cells for thymic organoid culture, a cardiac surgery patient who gave postnatal thymus, or a blood donor (not recorded which).

The rearrangement joins TRBV28 to TRBJ2-7; 7 bases map to TRBD1. Losses at the gene ends were 2 bases for V and 2 bases for J; bases not matched to a gene: 0. Germline CDR1 MDHEN, CDR2 SYDVKM. The CDR3 extends over 13 amino acids. CDR3 coding DNA: TGTGCCAGCAGTTTAGGGACAGCCTACGAGCAGTACGTC. Its protein is CASSLGTAYEQYV.

This rearrangement joins TRBV4-1 to TRBJ2-3; D is ambiguous. Germline assignment: CDR1 MGHRA and CDR2 YSYEKL. The V gene lost 1 base and the J gene lost 7 bases, with 9 bases spanning the gap. This CDR3 is 13 amino acids long. The CDR3 spells CASSQGLSNTQYF. The CDR3, as DNA: TGCGCCAGCAGCCAAGGTCTTAGCAATACGCAGTATTTT.

This clonotype is medium-sized in the sample. The chain links TRBV12-3 or TRBV12-4 to TRBJ2-3, with 7 bases fitting TRBD1. V dropped 5 bases and J dropped 1; count of bases not matched to a gene: 6. The CDR3 loop spans 15 amino acids. DNA for the CDR3: TGTGCCAGCAGTGAAACCGGGACAGGCACAGATACGCAGTATTTT. It codes for CASSETGTGTDTQYF.

The chain joins TRBV10-3 to TRBJ2-7; D is possibly TRBD1 or TRBD2 (5 bases each). V was pared by 10 bases and J by 2 bases, with 24 bases between. Germline CDR1 ENHRY, CDR2 SYGVKD. This CDR3 is built from 16 residues. CDR3 coding DNA: TGTGCCACCTGGGGCCCAAACCTCGGGGATCCCTACGAGCAGTACTTC. Translating gives CATWGPNLGDPYEQYF.

The chain recombines TRBV10-2 with TRBJ2-7; D perhaps matches TRBD2 (7 bases). The ends were cut back, 7 bases at V and 2 bases at J, with 12 bases in the middle. This CDR3 has 13 amino acids. CDR1 WSHSY and CDR2 SAAADI come from the germline V gene. The CDR3 region is CASMGGLTYEQYF. The CDR3, as DNA: TGCGCCAGCATGGGGGGGCTCACCTACGAGCAGTACTTC.

Of note for this clonotype: A much larger clone lies one base from this, so it may be a read error. The rearrangement uses TRBV29-1 and TRBJ1-3, with 9 bases aligning to TRBD1. This CDR3 region has 12 residues. Germline CDR1 and CDR2: SQVTM and ANQGSEA. Trimming removed 4 bases from V and 9 bases from J; junction bases left unmatched: 4. CDR3 in amino acids: CSVAGTGSTIYF. As DNA, the CDR3 is TGCAGCGTTGCCGGGACAGGGAGCACCATATATTTT.

This clonotype is classed as medium-sized. The J gene is TRBJ2-2, the V gene TRBV9; 7 bases fit TRBD1. The CDR3 runs 14 residues. Germline V lookup: CDR1 SGDLS, CDR2 YYNGEE. The V segment lost 4 bases and the J segment 6 bases; nucleotides outside the gene matches: 6. CDR3 amino acids: CASSTDRVPGELFF. Written as DNA, the CDR3 is TGTGCCAGCAGCACTGACAGGGTCCCCGGGGAGCTGTTTTTT.

This clonotype was seen repeatedly, ten times or more. The rearrangement uses TRBV7-9 and TRBJ2-7; TRBD1 aligns across 7 bases. CDR1 is SEHNR, CDR2 FQNEAQ, per germline (reference sequence). Unmatched junction bases numbered 6, after V lost 5 bases and J lost 2 bases. The CDR3 runs 14 residues. CDR3: CASSARDRAYEQYF. The CDR3 nucleotides are TGTGCCAGCAGCGCCCGGGACAGAGCCTACGAGCAGTACTTC.

This clonotype is classed as medium-sized. The V and J genes are TRBV12-3 or TRBV12-4 and TRBJ1-1; no reliable D call. There are 14 residues in the CDR3. V was cut by 6 bases and J by 4 bases, with 15 bases left in between. The CDR3 region has the DNA TGTGCCAGCAGCCCGACACCTTGGGGCACTGAAGCTTTCTTT. Translating it yields CASSPTPWGTEAFF.

By sample share, this clonotype is medium-sized (0.01 to 0.1%). The V and J genes are TRBV19 and TRBJ2-4, with a tentative D call TRBD2 (5 bases). V was cut by 4 bases and J by 10 bases, with 14 bases left in between. Germline lookup yields CDR1 LNHDA and CDR2 SQIVND (reference sequence). The CDR3 contains 13 residues. CDR3 residues: CASSTLTIQIQYF. The DNA of the CDR3 is TGTGCCAGTAGTACACTGACTATTCAAATTCAGTACTTC.

With regard to this clonotype: One base away lies a much larger clone, so this may be a sequencing read error. The V gene is TRBV15, the J gene TRBJ2-5, with TRBD2 as a possible D gene (6 bases). This CDR3 is 14 amino acids long. Germline CDR1 and CDR2: LNHNV and YYDKDF (reference sequence). Here the CDR3 DNA reads TGTGCCACAACCCACGGAAATTCGGGGGAGACCCTGTACTTC. As protein: CATTHGNSGETLYF.

By frequency in the sample, this clonotype is medium-sized. The rearrangement uses TRBV19 and TRBJ2-1; 14 bases match TRBD2. The CDR3 runs to 14 residues. The germline gives CDR1 LNHDA, CDR2 SQIVND (reference sequence). V gave up 8 bases and J gave up 11 bases; unmatched junction bases: 8. CDR3 protein: CASGGTSGSSKQFF. CDR3 coding DNA: TGTGCCAGTGGAGGGACTAGCGGGAGTAGTAAGCAGTTCTTC.